Sequencing of this T cell receptor beta chain was carried out in a study of blood T cell repertoires in COVID-19. On the study more broadly: The United States, Italy and Spain provided the acute and convalescent COVID-19 samples. Nucleic acid was either cDNA or gDNA, and it came from T cells, B-cell-depleted T cells, or PBMCs.

The CDR3 is made up of 16 amino acids. Losses at the gene ends were 7 bases for V and 7 bases for J; bases not matched to a gene: 14. Germline CDR1 and CDR2: SGHVS and FQNEAQ. Which cohort a participant joined came from the clinical history participants gave. Profiled with immunoSEQ multiplex PCR; TCRdb holds only in-frame clones, not every one. Here the sample spans some 200,000 clones, roughly 80% being singletons. Material: PBMCs or T cells enriched from blood (not recorded which). The TCR comes from a woman aged 55-69 years with acute COVID-19. J is TRBJ2-1 and V is TRBV7-8, with 9 bases matching TRBD2. The CDR3 here is CASTLDALAGLNEQFF. In nucleotides, the CDR3 is TGTGCCAGCACCCTAGACGCGCTAGCGGGGCTTAATGAGCAGTTCTTC.